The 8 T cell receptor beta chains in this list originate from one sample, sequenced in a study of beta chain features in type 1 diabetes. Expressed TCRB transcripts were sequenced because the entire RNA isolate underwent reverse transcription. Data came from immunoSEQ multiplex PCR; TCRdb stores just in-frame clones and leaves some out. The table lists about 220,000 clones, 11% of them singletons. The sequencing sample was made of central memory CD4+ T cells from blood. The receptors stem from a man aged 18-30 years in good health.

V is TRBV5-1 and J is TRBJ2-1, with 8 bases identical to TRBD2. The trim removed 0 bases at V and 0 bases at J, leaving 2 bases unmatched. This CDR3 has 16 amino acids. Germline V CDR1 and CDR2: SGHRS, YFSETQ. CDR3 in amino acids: CASSLDSGASYNEQFF. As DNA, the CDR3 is TGCGCCAGCAGCTTGGATAGCGGGGCCTCCTACAATGAGCAGTTCTTC.

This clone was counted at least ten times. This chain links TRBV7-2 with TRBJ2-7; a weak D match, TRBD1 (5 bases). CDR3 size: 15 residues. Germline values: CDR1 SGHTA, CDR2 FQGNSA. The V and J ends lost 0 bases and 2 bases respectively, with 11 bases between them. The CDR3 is CASSLAGQVAYEQYF. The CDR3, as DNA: TGTGCCAGCAGCTTAGCGGGGCAGGTTGCCTACGAGCAGTACTTC.

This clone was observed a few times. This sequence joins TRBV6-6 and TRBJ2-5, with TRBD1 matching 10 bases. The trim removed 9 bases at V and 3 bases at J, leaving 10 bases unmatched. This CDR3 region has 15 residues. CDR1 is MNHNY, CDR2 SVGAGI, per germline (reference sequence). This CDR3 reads CASTRSGQGEETQYF. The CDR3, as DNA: TGTGCCAGTACCCGATCAGGACAGGGGGAAGAGACCCAGTACTTC.

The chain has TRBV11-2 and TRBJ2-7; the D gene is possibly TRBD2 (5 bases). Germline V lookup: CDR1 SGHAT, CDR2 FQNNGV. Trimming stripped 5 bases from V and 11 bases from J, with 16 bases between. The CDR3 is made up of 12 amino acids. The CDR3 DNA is TGTGCCAGCAGCCGACTGGAGGCCCAGGAGTACTTC. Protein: CASSRLEAQEYF.

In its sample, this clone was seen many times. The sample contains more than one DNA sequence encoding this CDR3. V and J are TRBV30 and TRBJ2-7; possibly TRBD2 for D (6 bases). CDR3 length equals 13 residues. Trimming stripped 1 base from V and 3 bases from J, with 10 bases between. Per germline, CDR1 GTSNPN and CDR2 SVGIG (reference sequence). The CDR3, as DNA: TGTGCCTGGAGTGGGGGACTGAGCTACGAGCAGTACTTC. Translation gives CAWSGGLSYEQYF. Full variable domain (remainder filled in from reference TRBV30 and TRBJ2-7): SQTIHQWPATLVQPVGSPLSLECTVEGTSNPNLYWYRQAAGRGLQLLFYSVGIGQISSEVPQNLSASRPQDRQFILSSKKLLLSDSGFYLCAWSGGLSYEQYFGPGTRLTVT.

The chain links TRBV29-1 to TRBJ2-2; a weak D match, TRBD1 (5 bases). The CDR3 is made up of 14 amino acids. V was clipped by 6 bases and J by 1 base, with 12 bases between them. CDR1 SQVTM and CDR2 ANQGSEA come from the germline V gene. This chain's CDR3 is CSVMTDKNTGELFF. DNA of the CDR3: TGCAGCGTGATGACAGACAAGAACACCGGGGAGCTGTTTTTT.

Written as DNA, the CDR3 is TGCAGTGGTCTGGCACAGGATACGCAGTATTTT. Translation: CSGLAQDTQYF. The rearrangement joins TRBV20-1 to TRBJ2-3; D unclear. The CDR3 extends over 11 amino acids. Between the trimmed V and J ends, which lost 7 bases and 6 bases, there was a span of 11 bases. Germline V gene sequence: CDR1 DFQATT, CDR2 SNEGSKA (reference sequence).

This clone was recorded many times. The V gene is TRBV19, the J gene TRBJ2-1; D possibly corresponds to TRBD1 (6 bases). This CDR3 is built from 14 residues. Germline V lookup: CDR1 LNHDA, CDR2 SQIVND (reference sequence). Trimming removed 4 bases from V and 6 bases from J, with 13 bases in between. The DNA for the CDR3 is TGTGCCAGTAGTACGTCTCGGACAGCCAATGAGCAGTTCTTC. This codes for CASSTSRTANEQFF.